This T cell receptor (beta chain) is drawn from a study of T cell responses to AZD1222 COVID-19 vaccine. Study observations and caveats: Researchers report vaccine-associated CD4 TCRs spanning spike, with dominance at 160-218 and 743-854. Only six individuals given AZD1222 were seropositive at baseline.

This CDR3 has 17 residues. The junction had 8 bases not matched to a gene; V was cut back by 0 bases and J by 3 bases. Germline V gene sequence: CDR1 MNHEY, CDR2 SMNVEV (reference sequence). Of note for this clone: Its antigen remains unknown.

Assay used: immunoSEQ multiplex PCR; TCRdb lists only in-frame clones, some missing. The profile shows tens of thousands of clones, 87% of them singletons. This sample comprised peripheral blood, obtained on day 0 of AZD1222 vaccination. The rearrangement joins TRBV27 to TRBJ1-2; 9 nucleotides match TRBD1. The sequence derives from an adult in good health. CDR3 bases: TGTGCCAGCAGTTTATCGGTAAACAGGGGGCTTCACTATGGCTACACCTTC. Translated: CASSLSVNRGLHYGYTF.